The 30 T cell receptor beta chains reported below all come from one sample, sequenced in a study of beta chain features in type 1 diabetes. Reverse transcription of all isolated RNA meant that expressed TCRB transcripts were sequenced. Sequencing used immunoSEQ multiplex PCR; TCRdb keeps in-frame clones, though not all of them. The sample has 200,000 to 250,000 clones, roughly 11% seen once; the top ten hold over 1%. Source material: central memory CD4+ T cells from blood. The origin of the receptors is a man aged 18 to 29 in good health.

This clone was seen more than once but under ten times. This chain joins TRBV2 and TRBJ2-7; 10 bases map to TRBD2. This CDR3 contains 15 residues. Per germline, CDR1 SNHLY and CDR2 FYNNEI. The junction had 8 bases not matched to a gene; V was cut back by 7 bases and J by 2 bases. For the CDR3, the DNA is TGTGCCAGCATTGATGGACTAGCGGCAGCCTACGAGCAGTACTTC. Residues: CASIDGLAAAYEQYF.

This clone was counted at least ten times. In the same sample, other DNA sequences code for this CDR3. The V and J genes are TRBV7-9 and TRBJ2-3, with unresolved D. CDR3 length: 14 amino acids. Germline assignment: CDR1 SEHNR and CDR2 FQNEAQ (reference sequence). The germline V and J ends were trimmed by 3 bases and 0 bases, with 7 bases remaining between them. CDR3 bases: TGTGCCAGCAGCTTGGCAAGCAGCACAGATACGCAGTATTTT. Protein sequence: CASSLASSTDTQYF.

The chain uses TRBV11-1 and TRBJ2-6; D unresolved. Trimming removed 8 bases from V and 0 bases from J, with 17 bases in between. CDR1 is SGHAT and CDR2 is FQDESV in the germline V gene (reference sequence). CDR3 length: 17 amino acids. The CDR3 sequence: CASVGPFPSSGANVLTF. The CDR3 nucleotides read TGTGCCAGCGTAGGACCGTTTCCGAGCTCTGGGGCCAACGTCCTGACTTTC.

This chain links TRBV18 with TRBJ2-7; 7 nucleotides align to TRBD2. Trimming at V came to 4 bases and at J to 3 bases, leaving 6 bases not matched to a gene. Per the germline V gene, CDR1 is KGHSH and CDR2 is LQKENI. The CDR3 sequence is 14 residues long. The DNA for the CDR3 is TGTGCCAGCTCACGACGGGACTACGTCTACGAGCAGTACTTC. This translates into CASSRRDYVYEQYF.

This clone was detected a few times. V gene TRBV5-6 combines with J gene TRBJ1-2; D might be TRBD1 (5 bases). V lost 3 bases, J lost 2 bases, and 11 bases lay in between. Germline V gives CDR1 SGHDT, CDR2 YYEEEE. The length of the CDR3 is 14 residues. This CDR3 reads CASSYMTANYGYTF. The CDR3 DNA sequence: TGTGCCAGCAGCTATATGACAGCCAACTATGGCTACACCTTC.

This rearrangement joins TRBV18 to TRBJ2-1; D possibly corresponds to TRBD2 (6 bases). Germline V gene data show CDR1 as KGHSH and CDR2 as LQKENI. V shed 5 bases and J shed 1 base, with 15 bases lying between them. This CDR3 has 16 amino acids. The CDR3 coding sequence is TGTGCCAGCTCAAGGTTAGCGGTCTCTTCCTACAATGAGCAGTTCTTC. The encoded protein is CASSRLAVSSYNEQFF.

This clone was detected only a few times. The CDR3 DNA follows: TGTGCCAGCAGCTTAAAGGTTCTAGCGGGACCCTACAATGAGCAGTTCTTC. Encoded protein: CASSLKVLAGPYNEQFF. The rearrangement uses TRBV7-3 and TRBJ2-1; 9 nucleotides match TRBD2. The CDR3 has 17 amino acids. V shed 1 base and J 2 bases; nucleotides not matched to a gene: 6. Germline CDR1 SGHTA, CDR2 FQGTGA.

The J gene is TRBJ2-1, the V gene TRBV9; D remains ambiguous. CDR1 and CDR2 from the germline V gene are SGDLS and YYNGEE. Between the trimmed V and J ends, which lost 0 bases and 0 bases, there was a span of 7 bases. This CDR3 has 15 residues. The CDR3 reads CASSVGSGSYNEQFF. The CDR3 nucleotides are TGTGCCAGCAGCGTAGGCTCGGGCTCCTACAATGAGCAGTTCTTC.

This clone showed up just a few times. The chain recombines TRBV6-1 with TRBJ2-7; no firm D call. V lost 6 bases and J lost 3, with 6 bases in between. Germline V gene data show CDR1 as MNHNS and CDR2 as SASEGT. CDR3 length equals 11 residues. CDR3 coding DNA: TGTGCCAGCAGGACCTACTACGAGCAGTACTTC. The encoded protein is CASRTYYEQYF.

The J gene is TRBJ1-2, the V gene TRBV5-4; 7 nucleotides match TRBD1. The length of the CDR3 is 15 residues. The V segment lost 4 bases and the J segment 5 bases; nucleotides outside the gene matches: 11. Germline V gene data show CDR1 as SGHNT and CDR2 as YYREEE (reference sequence). CDR3 nucleotides: TGTGCCAGCAGCCCTGGGACAGCAAGTCTATATGGCTACACCTTC. Its translation: CASSPGTASLYGYTF. Variable domain in full (rest from reference TRBV5-4 and TRBJ1-2): ETGVTQSPTHLIKTRGQQVTLRCSSQSGHNTVSWYQQALGQGPQFIFQYYREEENGRGNFPPRFSGLQFPNYSSELNVNALELDDSALYLCASSPGTASLYGYTFGSGTRLTVV.

The gene calls are TRBV10-3 and TRBJ1-4; TRBD1 matches 7 bases. The CDR3 consists of 13 residues. V lost 4 bases, J lost 8 bases, and 4 bases stayed unmatched. CDR1 ENHRY and CDR2 SYGVKD come from the germline V gene. The CDR3 coding sequence is TGTGCCATCAGTGCGGGACAGAGCGAAAAACTGTTTTTT. Encoded protein: CAISAGQSEKLFF.

The chain is built from TRBV28 and TRBJ2-5; either TRBD1 or TRBD2 may fit D (5 bases each). Germline values: CDR1 MDHEN, CDR2 SYDVKM. This CDR3 has 16 amino acids. V was pared by 1 base and J by 2 bases, with 14 bases between. The DNA of the CDR3 is TGTGCCAGCAGTTTATTCCCGGGACGGCTACAAGAGACCCAGTACTTC. Its translation: CASSLFPGRLQETQYF.

This clone was detected only a few times. The chain links TRBV25-1 to TRBJ2-5; TRBD1 or TRBD2 may be the D gene (5 bases each). V was trimmed by 1 base and J by 5 bases, leaving 11 bases between them. CDR3 length: 14 residues. Germline CDR1 is MGHDK and CDR2 is SYGVNS. CDR3 residues: CASSELGDWETQYF. Written as DNA, the CDR3 is TGTGCCAGCAGTGAATTGGGGGATTGGGAGACCCAGTACTTC.

The table lists this clone with a few counts. The rearrangement links TRBV7-9 to TRBJ2-7; 9 bases fit TRBD1. The CDR3 extends over 12 amino acids. Per the germline V gene, CDR1 is SEHNR and CDR2 is FQNEAQ (reference sequence). J gave up 6 bases and V 5 bases, and 2 bases lay outside the gene matches. CDR3 region: CASSRTGAEQYF. The DNA for the CDR3 is TGTGCCAGCAGCCGGACAGGGGCCGAGCAGTACTTC.

This clone was seen repeatedly, ten times or more. The chain joins TRBV25-1 to TRBJ2-1; D might be TRBD1 (6 bases). The V gene lost 5 bases and the J gene lost 9 bases, with 14 bases spanning the gap. The CDR3 is made up of 13 amino acids. Germline loops: CDR1 MGHDK, CDR2 SYGVNS. The CDR3 region is CASSSDSVSEQFF. The CDR3 nucleotides read TGTGCCAGCAGTTCGGACAGCGTTAGTGAGCAGTTCTTC.

In this sample, this clone turned up many times. The genes are TRBV15 and TRBJ1-2; 9 nucleotides align to TRBD1. Germline trimming cut 5 bases from V and 4 bases from J; bases unmatched to any gene: 2. Per germline, CDR1 LNHNV and CDR2 YYDKDF (reference sequence). CDR3 length equals 13 residues. The CDR3 DNA sequence: TGTGCCACCAGCCGACAGGGGGGCTATGGCTACACCTTC. This gives the protein CATSRQGGYGYTF. Based on the CDR3 plus reference TRBV15 and TRBJ1-2, the full variable domain is DAMVIQNPRYQVTQFGKPVTLSCSQTLNHNVMYWYQQKSSQAPKLLFHYYDKDFNNEADTPDNFQSRRPNTSFCFLDIRSPGLGDTAMYLCATSRQGGYGYTFGSGTRLTVV.

This clone was seen only a few times. The V gene is TRBV6-5, the J gene TRBJ1-1, with D unresolved. The CDR3 consists of 13 residues. The V and J ends lost 6 bases and 1 base respectively, with 9 bases between them. From germline, CDR1 is MNHEY and CDR2 SVGAGI. DNA for the CDR3: TGTGCCAGCAGGGGAGCTGGGAACACTGAAGCTTTCTTT. It yields the protein CASRGAGNTEAFF.

The chain has TRBV5-6 and TRBJ2-4; D possibly matches TRBD1 or TRBD2 (6 bases each). There are 17 residues in the CDR3. V lost 2 bases and J 0 bases, leaving 15 bases between the germline ends. In germline, CDR1 is SGHDT, CDR2 YYEEEE. The CDR3 reads CASSLLRRGQAKNIQYF. CDR3 DNA sequence: TGTGCCAGCAGCTTATTGAGGAGGGGACAAGCCAAAAACATTCAGTACTTC.

This chain uses TRBV2 with TRBJ1-2; the D is unclear. The germline CDR1 and CDR2 sequences are SNHLY and FYNNEI. This CDR3 spans 14 amino acids. V was pared by 4 bases and J by 0 bases, with 9 bases between. DNA of the CDR3: TGTGCCAGCAGTGCGGGCGGAACTAACTATGGCTACACCTTC. Translating gives CASSAGGTNYGYTF. Variable domain in full (rest from reference TRBV2 and TRBJ1-2): EPEVTQTPSHQVTQMGQEVILRCVPISNHLYFYWYRQILGQKVEFLVSFYNNEISEKSEIFDDQFSVERPDGSNFTLKIRSTKLEDSAMYFCASSAGGTNYGYTFGSGTRLTVV.

This clone was counted between two and nine times. The chain links TRBV7-9 to TRBJ2-3, with unresolved D. CDR1 and CDR2 (germline): SEHNR, FQNEAQ (reference sequence). Trimming removed 8 bases from V and 1 base from J, with 10 bases in between. This CDR3 has 13 amino acids. Here the CDR3 reads CASGPGRTDTQYF. CDR3 coding DNA: TGTGCCAGCGGCCCAGGCCGCACAGATACGCAGTATTTT. Looking up the rest from reference TRBV7-9 and TRBJ2-3 gives the full variable domain: DTGVSQNPRHKITKRGQNVTFRCDPISEHNRLYWYRQTLGQGPEFLTYFQNEAQLEKSRLLSDRFSAERPKGSFSTLEIQRTEQGDSAMYLCASGPGRTDTQYFGPGTRLTVL.

The table lists this clone with many counts. The identical CDR3 is also encoded by other nucleotide sequences in the sample. The chain carries TRBV30 and TRBJ2-6; no clear D gene. V gave up 2 bases and J gave up 4 bases, with 6 bases separating them. There are 13 residues in the CDR3. In germline, CDR1 is GTSNPN, CDR2 SVGIG (reference sequence). The CDR3 spells CAWSPSGANVLTF. The CDR3 DNA reads TGTGCCTGGAGTCCGTCGGGGGCCAACGTCCTGACTTTC.

This clone was seen only once. One end of the junction does not line up with germline, which may come from a read error. The CDR3 spells CASRGANF. For the CDR3, the DNA is TGCGCCAGCAGGGGGGCGAACTTC. This rearrangement joins TRBV23-1 to TRBJ2-7; a weak D match, TRBD1 (6 bases). TRBV23-1 counts as an open reading frame of uncertain function. This CDR3 spans 8 amino acids.

CDR3 sequence (DNA): TGTGCCAGCAGCTTGGATCTAGGGCCCTACGAGCAGTACTTC. Translation: CASSLDLGPYEQYF. V is TRBV5-4 and J is TRBJ2-7; D not certain. The CDR3 is made up of 14 amino acids. V dropped 0 bases and J dropped 2 bases, with 9 bases sitting between them. Looked up from germline, CDR1 is SGHNT and CDR2 is YYREEE (reference sequence). The complete variable domain, with remaining parts taken from reference TRBV5-4 and TRBJ2-7, reads ETGVTQSPTHLIKTRGQQVTLRCSSQSGHNTVSWYQQALGQGPQFIFQYYREEENGRGNFPPRFSGLQFPNYSSELNVNALELDDSALYLCASSLDLGPYEQYFGPGTRLTVT.

This clone was counted only a few times. The genes are TRBV5-6 and TRBJ2-1; D remains ambiguous. Trimming removed 4 bases from V and 4 bases from J, with 18 bases in between. Germline CDR1 reads SGHDT; CDR2 reads YYEEEE. The CDR3 is made up of 16 amino acids. The CDR3 is CASSEDPRPVYNEQFF. In DNA form, the CDR3 reads TGTGCCAGCAGCGAGGATCCACGGCCGGTATACAATGAGCAGTTCTTC.

A few counts support this clone. V usage is TRBV7-9 and J usage is TRBJ1-2, with 10 bases identical to TRBD1. The length of the CDR3 is 15 residues. Trimming took 0 bases from V and 5 from J; bases not matched to a gene: 3. CDR1 is SEHNR and CDR2 is FQNEAQ in the germline V gene (reference sequence). The CDR3 sequence is CASSLAAGQGYGYTF. Here the CDR3 DNA reads TGTGCCAGCAGCTTAGCCGCGGGACAGGGGTATGGCTACACCTTC.

This sequence joins TRBV29-1 and TRBJ2-1; D might be TRBD1 (8 bases). Trimming removed 6 bases at V and 8 bases at J, with 17 bases between. CDR1 is SQVTM and CDR2 is ANQGSEA in the germline V gene. This CDR3 has 13 amino acids. CDR3 residues: CSVEPTGGDEQFF. Written as DNA, the CDR3 is TGCAGCGTCGAACCCACAGGGGGGGATGAGCAGTTCTTC.

Ten or more counts support this clone. The chain employs TRBV10-3 and TRBJ2-5, with D hard to call. CDR1 is ENHRY, CDR2 SYGVKD, per germline. CDR3 length: 11 amino acids. The V end lost 10 bases, the J end lost 0 bases, and 6 bases lay between the germline ends. The CDR3 DNA reads as TGTGCCACCCGGGACCAAGAGACCCAGTACTTC. It codes for CATRDQETQYF.

The gene calls are TRBV30 and TRBJ1-2; maybe TRBD1 (6 bases). Germline values: CDR1 GTSNPN, CDR2 SVGIG (reference sequence). V was trimmed by 4 bases and J by 2 bases, leaving 23 bases between them. CDR3 size: 17 residues. The CDR3 DNA is TGTGCCTGGACCCCCGTTAGGACAGCAAGAGGAAACTATGGCTACACCTTC. Translating gives CAWTPVRTARGNYGYTF.

The chain has TRBV7-9 and TRBJ1-1, with TRBD1 matching 7 bases. Germline CDR1 is SEHNR and CDR2 is FQNEAQ (reference sequence). J lost 0 bases, V lost 5 bases, and 6 bases had no gene match. CDR3 length equals 15 residues. CDR3 sequence: CASSTRTGLNTEAFF. CDR3 DNA: TGTGCCAGCAGCACTCGGACAGGTTTGAACACTGAAGCTTTCTTT. The entire variable domain, with the rest obtained from reference TRBV7-9 and TRBJ1-1, is as follows: DTGVSQNPRHKITKRGQNVTFRCDPISEHNRLYWYRQTLGQGPEFLTYFQNEAQLEKSRLLSDRFSAERPKGSFSTLEIQRTEQGDSAMYLCASSTRTGLNTEAFFGQGTRLTVV.

The rearrangement joins TRBV4-3 to TRBJ2-1, with 11 bases that match TRBD2. With V trimmed by 5 bases and J by 9 bases, 6 bases remained unmatched. The CDR3 consists of 14 residues. CDR1 is LGHNA, CDR2 YSLEER, per germline. The CDR3, as DNA: TGCGCCAGCAGCAAACTAGCGGGAGAACGTGAGCAGTTCTTC. It encodes CASSKLAGEREQFF.